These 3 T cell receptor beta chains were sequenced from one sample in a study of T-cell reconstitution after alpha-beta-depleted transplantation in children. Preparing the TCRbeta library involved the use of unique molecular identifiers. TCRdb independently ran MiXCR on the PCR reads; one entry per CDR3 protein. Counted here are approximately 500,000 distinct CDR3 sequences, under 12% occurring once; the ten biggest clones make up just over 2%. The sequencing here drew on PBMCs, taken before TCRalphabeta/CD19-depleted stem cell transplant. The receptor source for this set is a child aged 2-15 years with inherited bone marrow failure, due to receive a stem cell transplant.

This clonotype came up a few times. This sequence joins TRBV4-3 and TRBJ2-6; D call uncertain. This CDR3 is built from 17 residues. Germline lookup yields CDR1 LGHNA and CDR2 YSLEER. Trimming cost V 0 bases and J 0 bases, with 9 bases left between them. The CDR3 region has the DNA TGCGCCAGCAGCCAAGACATATCTTACTCTGGGGCCAACGTCCTGACTTTC. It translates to CASSQDISYSGANVLTF.

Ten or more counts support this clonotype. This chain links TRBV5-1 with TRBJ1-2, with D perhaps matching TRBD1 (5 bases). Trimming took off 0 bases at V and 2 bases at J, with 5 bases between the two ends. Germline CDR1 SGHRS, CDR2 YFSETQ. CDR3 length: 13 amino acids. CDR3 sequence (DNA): TGCGCCAGCAGCTTGGGGGACAACTATGGCTACACCTTC. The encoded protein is CASSLGDNYGYTF.

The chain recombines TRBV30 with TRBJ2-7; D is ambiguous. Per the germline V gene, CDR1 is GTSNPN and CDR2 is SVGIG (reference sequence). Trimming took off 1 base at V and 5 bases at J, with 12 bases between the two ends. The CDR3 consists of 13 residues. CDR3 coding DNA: TGTGCCTGGAGTGGGCAGGATTTACACGAGCAGTACTTC. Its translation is CAWSGQDLHEQYF.